What follows are 30 T cell receptor beta chains derived from one specimen sequenced in a study of human T cells and chemical hapten exposure. A single record per CDR3 protein comes from TCRdb applying MiXCR to the RACE reads. The sample has roughly 380,000 distinct CDR3 sequences, about 6.3% seen once. Time point here: patch test 2, 6 weeks after DPC sensitization. Treatment denoted: therapeutic diphenylcyclopropenone sensitization with weekly scalp DPC. The sequencing used whole blood, collected in connection with sensitization to the hapten diphenylcyclopropenone (DPC). Every receptor here comes from a woman aged 18-35 years with alopecia areata. Some clones in this sample may be carry-over from other donors' samples.

The rearrangement uses TRBV4-1 and TRBJ2-3; 10 nucleotides align to TRBD2. CDR3 size: 16 residues. V gave up 4 bases and J gave up 3 bases; unmatched junction bases: 7. Germline lookup yields CDR1 MGHRA and CDR2 YSYEKL. The CDR3 nucleotides read TGCGCCAGCAGCCTGAGACTAGCGGGCAGGACAGATACGCAGTATTTT. This encodes CASSLRLAGRTDTQYF.

This clonotype has a count of ten or more. This chain links TRBV6-2 or TRBV6-3 with TRBJ1-1; TRBD1 is a possible D gene (5 bases). CDR1 is MNHEY, CDR2 SVGEGT, per germline. CDR3 length: 11 residues. Trimming took 7 bases from V and 11 from J, leaving 14 bases between them. CDR3 sequence (DNA): TGTGCCAGCACGTGGGGCGGGGCTGCTTTCTTT. Protein sequence: CASTWGGAAFF.

This clonotype has just a few counts. This chain joins TRBV6-2 or TRBV6-3 and TRBJ2-5; 13 bases line up with TRBD2. From germline, CDR1 is MNHEY and CDR2 SVGEGT. The CDR3 has 17 residues. The J segment lost 4 bases and the V segment lost 7 bases, leaving 12 bases of the junction unmatched. CDR3 protein: CASTLRTSGGIRETQYF. Here the CDR3 DNA reads TGTGCCAGCACCTTGAGGACTAGCGGGGGAATTCGAGAGACCCAGTACTTC.

This clonotype has a count of ten or more. The chain employs TRBV7-2 and TRBJ1-1, with D uncertain. Trimming removed 5 bases at V and 1 base at J, with 8 bases between. The V gene's germline CDR1 is SGHTA and CDR2 FQGNSA. The CDR3 is 13 amino acids. CDR3 sequence reads: CASSVQQNTEAFF. The CDR3 DNA is TGTGCCAGCAGCGTTCAACAGAACACTGAAGCTTTCTTT.

Many counts were recorded for this clonotype. The chain links TRBV6-1 to TRBJ1-6; no clear D. Per the germline V gene, CDR1 is MNHNS and CDR2 is SASEGT. CDR3 length: 16 residues. V was shortened by 4 bases and J by 2 bases, with 12 bases between the two germline ends. The CDR3 reads CASSGPRRTYNSPLHF. The CDR3 coding sequence is TGTGCCAGCAGTGGTCCCCGCAGAACCTATAATTCACCCCTCCACTTT.

The chain has TRBV6-2 or TRBV6-3 and TRBJ1-1; D may be TRBD1 (5 bases). The CDR3 totals 13 residues. Trimming took off 6 bases at V and 2 bases at J, with 10 bases between the two ends. Germline V gene data show CDR1 as MNHEY and CDR2 as SVGEGT. The CDR3 DNA follows: TGTGCCAGCAGAGGGGTCGGAAACACTGAAGCTTTCTTT. Translating gives CASRGVGNTEAFF.

The chain has TRBV3-1 and TRBJ1-5; TRBD1 matches 7 bases. Germline CDR1 reads LGHDT; CDR2 reads YNNKEL (reference sequence). Unmatched junction bases numbered 14, after V lost 4 bases and J lost 11 bases. This CDR3 spans 15 amino acids. The CDR3 nucleotides are TGTGCCAGCAGCCCACAGGGGAATATGATCGGGGCCCAGCATTTT. Amino acids: CASSPQGNMIGAQHF.

V and J are TRBV11-1 and TRBJ2-1; 9 bases fit TRBD2. V trimming: 5 bases; J trimming: 2 bases; junction bases outside the gene matches: 10. The CDR3 is made up of 17 amino acids. Germline CDR1 and CDR2: SGHAT and FQDESV (reference sequence). Here the CDR3 reads CASSTPGAGGPYNEQFF. The DNA of the CDR3 is TGTGCCAGCAGCACACCAGGCGCGGGGGGGCCCTACAATGAGCAGTTCTTC.

This clonotype has a count of ten or more. CDR3 in DNA: TGCAGTGCTAGAGATATATCTGGGGCCAACGTCCTGACTTTC. This gives the protein CSARDISGANVLTF. This chain uses TRBV20-1 with TRBJ2-6; no definite D call. V was shortened by 0 bases and J by 1 base, with 4 bases between the two germline ends. This CDR3 is 14 amino acids long. Germline CDR1 DFQATT, CDR2 SNEGSKA (reference sequence).

This clonotype was seen ten or more times. The rearrangement links TRBV2 to TRBJ1-5; D call uncertain. V was pared by 5 bases and J by 8 bases, with 16 bases between. The CDR3 is 14 residues long. Germline CDR1 is SNHLY and CDR2 is FYNNEI. The CDR3, as DNA: TGTGCCAGCAGTCCCTTCCCGGGTGTAGAGCCCCAGCATTTT. This gives the protein CASSPFPGVEPQHF.

The chain links TRBV5-4 to TRBJ2-3, with 7 bases fitting TRBD1. CDR1 SGHNT and CDR2 YYREEE come from the germline V gene (reference sequence). CDR3 length: 15 amino acids. Unmatched junction bases numbered 5, after V lost 1 base and J lost 3 bases. CDR3 region: CASSLRGQRTDTQYF. CDR3 nucleotides: TGTGCCAGCAGCTTGAGGGGACAGAGAACAGATACGCAGTATTTT. The whole variable domain, filled in from reference TRBV5-4 and TRBJ2-3, reads ETGVTQSPTHLIKTRGQQVTLRCSSQSGHNTVSWYQQALGQGPQFIFQYYREEENGRGNFPPRFSGLQFPNYSSELNVNALELDDSALYLCASSLRGQRTDTQYFGPGTRLTVL.

The sample holds many counts of this clonotype. The chain links TRBV3-1 to TRBJ1-5, with 8 bases fitting TRBD1. Germline V gene data show CDR1 as LGHDT and CDR2 as YNNKEL (reference sequence). The CDR3 runs 16 residues. Trimming at V came to 3 bases and at J to 2 bases, leaving 6 bases not matched to a gene. CDR3 coding DNA: TGTGCCAGCAGCCATTCCATGGACAGGGGCAATCAGCCCCAGCATTTT. This sequence encodes CASSHSMDRGNQPQHF.

This chain uses TRBV4-1 with TRBJ2-3, with TRBD1 matching 7 bases. The V segment lost 0 bases and the J segment 4 bases; nucleotides outside the gene matches: 13. This CDR3 is built from 18 residues. Germline values: CDR1 MGHRA, CDR2 YSYEKL. CDR3 residues: CASSQDRPPTGFADTQYF. Here the CDR3 DNA reads TGCGCCAGCAGCCAAGATAGGCCCCCGACAGGGTTTGCAGATACGCAGTATTTT.

The V call is TRBV6-1, the J call TRBJ1-5, with a weak D call TRBD1 (6 bases). CDR3 length: 13 amino acids. V was clipped by 8 bases and J by 6 bases, with 14 bases between them. Germline CDR1 reads MNHNS; CDR2 reads SASEGT. This CDR3 reads CASQYREGQPQHF. The CDR3 DNA follows: TGTGCCAGCCAATACAGGGAGGGTCAGCCCCAGCATTTT.

The rearrangement uses TRBV12-3 or TRBV12-4 and TRBJ2-3; 13 bases align to TRBD2. The junction had 11 bases not matched to a gene; V was cut back by 6 bases and J by 8 bases. CDR3 size: 16 residues. The CDR3 loop reads CASSRTSGGRIATQYF. As DNA, the CDR3 is TGTGCCAGCAGCCGGACTAGCGGGGGACGGATTGCTACGCAGTATTTT.

The sample holds many counts of this clonotype. The chain is built from TRBV29-1 and TRBJ1-1; perhaps TRBD1 as D (5 bases). V gave up 2 bases and J gave up 1 base, with 11 bases separating them. CDR1 and CDR2 from the germline V gene are SQVTM and ANQGSEA. The CDR3 is made up of 14 amino acids. CDR3 in amino acids: CSVELRTPNTEAFF. The CDR3 bases are TGCAGCGTTGAACTCAGGACACCGAACACTGAAGCTTTCTTT.

The chain employs TRBV12-3 or TRBV12-4 and TRBJ2-3; 10 bases map to TRBD2. After removal of 5 bases from V and 4 bases from J, the junction contained 3 bases not matched to a gene. The CDR3 covers 14 residues. CDR3 DNA: TGTGCCAGCAGTATGAGCGGGGGGGCAGATACGCAGTATTTT. Protein: CASSMSGGADTQYF.

The table lists this clonotype with a few counts. V is TRBV4-1 and J is TRBJ1-5; D unresolved. Trimming cost V 1 base and J 8 bases, with 18 bases left between them. Germline CDR1 is MGHRA and CDR2 is YSYEKL. The CDR3 runs 16 residues. CDR3 nucleotides: TGCGCCAGCAGCCAAGCAACCGGGAGGGTTTGGGAGCCCCAGCATTTT. Translated, it gives CASSQATGRVWEPQHF.

This clonotype occurred many times. The chain links TRBV2 to TRBJ2-7; 8 positions match TRBD2. V trimming: 3 bases; J trimming: 4 bases; junction bases outside the gene matches: 8. Germline values: CDR1 SNHLY, CDR2 FYNNEI. This CDR3 comprises 15 residues. CDR3: CASSDDGLAGYEQYF. The CDR3 region has the DNA TGTGCCAGCAGTGACGACGGGTTAGCGGGGTACGAGCAGTACTTC.

This clonotype was counted a few times. This sequence joins TRBV12-3 or TRBV12-4 and TRBJ2-7; D not certain. The CDR3 spans 13 residues. Trimming pared 2 bases from V and 7 bases from J, leaving 12 bases between. The CDR3 is CASSLNPGEEQYF. The CDR3 DNA is TGTGCCAGCAGTTTAAATCCAGGTGAAGAGCAGTACTTC.

This clonotype showed up many times. At one end the junction does not follow the germline gene, possibly because of a read error. The chain employs TRBV5-5 and TRBJ2-5; D possibly corresponds to TRBD1 (5 bases). The CDR3 covers 16 residues. Germline V lookup: CDR1 SGHKS, CDR2 YYEKEE (reference sequence). The CDR3 DNA sequence: TGTGCCAGCAGTTTGGGTCCCCCGACAGCCCAAGAGACCCAGTACTTC. Translation gives CASSLGPPTAQETQYF.

The genes are TRBV7-2 and TRBJ1-5, with D unresolved. Trimming pared 4 bases from V and 5 bases from J, leaving 9 bases between. CDR1 and CDR2 from the germline V gene are SGHTA and FQGNSA. This CDR3 is 13 amino acids long. The CDR3 reads CASSSQSYQPQHF. The CDR3 nucleotides are TGTGCCAGCAGCTCCCAAAGCTATCAGCCCCAGCATTTT.

This clonotype was observed a handful of times. This chain uses TRBV6-6 with TRBJ2-3; D perhaps matches TRBD1 (6 bases). This CDR3 is built from 15 residues. The V end was cut by 2 bases, the J end by 15 bases, with 24 bases between. Germline assignment: CDR1 MNHNY and CDR2 SVGAGI (reference sequence). The CDR3 protein is CASSYGWGQEDTDYF. CDR3 bases: TGTGCCAGCAGTTACGGGTGGGGGCAAGAAGATACGGACTATTTT.

This clonotype occurred a few times. The CDR3 DNA is TGTGCCAGCAGCCAAAATAGCGGGGCTACCCAGTACTTC. It encodes CASSQNSGATQYF. This chain uses TRBV4-2 with TRBJ2-5; 8 nucleotides agree with TRBD2. V gave up 2 bases and J gave up 8 bases; unmatched junction bases: 4. The CDR3 length is 13 residues. CDR1 and CDR2 (germline): LGHNA, YNFKEQ.

This rearrangement joins TRBV10-3 to TRBJ1-2; D gene uncertain. The V end lost 4 bases, the J end lost 6 bases, and 18 bases lay between the germline ends. Germline CDR1 ENHRY, CDR2 SYGVKD. The length of the CDR3 is 15 residues. CDR3 region: CAISARETGWDGYTF. CDR3 nucleotides: TGTGCCATCAGTGCCCGCGAGACGGGCTGGGATGGCTACACCTTC.

The rearrangement links TRBV15 to TRBJ2-7; D is ambiguous. The CDR3 contains 13 residues. CDR1 is LNHNV and CDR2 is YYDKDF in the germline V gene (reference sequence). Trimming left V 3 bases short and J 3 bases short, with 9 bases between. This chain's CDR3 is CATSSRAHYEQYF. The CDR3 coding sequence is TGTGCCACCAGCAGTCGGGCCCACTACGAGCAGTACTTC.

The CDR3 loop reads CASSSAGGHQYF. For the CDR3, the DNA is TGTGCCAGCAGTTCTGCGGGGGGTCATCAGTACTTC. V gene TRBV6-5 combines with J gene TRBJ2-4; 8 bases line up with TRBD2. V dropped 4 bases and J dropped 12; count of bases not matched to a gene: 5. Germline V lookup: CDR1 MNHEY, CDR2 SVGAGI. The CDR3 is made up of 12 amino acids.

V is TRBV5-1 and J is TRBJ1-6, with TRBD1 matching 11 bases. The V gene's germline CDR1 is SGHRS and CDR2 YFSETQ. This CDR3 has 16 residues. Germline trimming cut 4 bases from V and 9 bases from J; bases unmatched to any gene: 9. CDR3: CASSMGQGDVGSPLHF. For the CDR3, the DNA is TGCGCCAGCAGCATGGGACAGGGGGATGTCGGTTCACCCCTCCACTTT.

This clonotype has just a few counts. The chain is built from TRBV9 and TRBJ2-3, with D possibly matching TRBD2 (7 bases). CDR3 size: 16 residues. Trimming stripped 0 bases from V and 0 bases from J, with 11 bases between. Germline CDR1 is SGDLS and CDR2 is YYNGEE. CDR3: CASSVEGGPSTDTQYF. The CDR3, as DNA: TGTGCCAGCAGCGTAGAGGGGGGGCCTAGCACAGATACGCAGTATTTT.

This clonotype turned up a few times. The rearrangement uses TRBV6-6 and TRBJ2-7; the D gene is possibly TRBD1 (5 bases). Germline V gene data show CDR1 as MNHNY and CDR2 as SVGAGI (reference sequence). The CDR3 extends over 12 amino acids. The V end lost 8 bases, the J end lost 6 bases, and 14 bases lay between the germline ends. The CDR3 region has the DNA TGTGCCAGCTCCCCGGTGGGGCCCGAGCAGTACTTC. Its protein is CASSPVGPEQYF.